One and the same sample provided the 6 T cell receptor beta chains below, sequenced in a study of T cell changes during pregnancy in multiple sclerosis. Libraries were prepared by immunoSEQ multiplex PCR; TCRdb keeps only in-frame clonotypes and omits some of them. The profile shows some 30,000 clones, 89% of them singletons. The sample was CD8+ T cells from peripheral blood mononuclear cells, taken in the second trimester of pregnancy. The receptors were sampled from a female donor with multiple sclerosis, enrolled in a pregnancy study.

The chain carries TRBV2 and TRBJ2-7; no clear D gene. Germline V gene lookup returns CDR1 SNHLY and CDR2 FYNNEI. The CDR3 runs to 12 residues. Trimming removed 3 bases at V and 4 bases at J, with 7 bases between. The CDR3 reads CASSDSGYEQYF. CDR3 DNA: TGTGCCAGCAGTGACTCGGGTTACGAGCAGTACTTC.

In DNA, the CDR3 is TGTGCCAGCAGCTTAGCGAGGGGCGCGGGGACGAACACCGGGGAGCTGTTTTTT. Translation gives CASSLARGAGTNTGELFF. V and J are TRBV11-1 and TRBJ2-2, with D possibly matching TRBD2 (6 bases). V was trimmed by 0 bases and J by 0 bases, leaving 14 bases between them. This CDR3 has 18 amino acids. The germline V gene encodes CDR1 SGHAT and CDR2 FQDESV (reference sequence).

The gene calls are TRBV5-4 and TRBJ2-2; 10 bases are shared with TRBD2. V lost 1 base to trimming and J lost 4 bases; unmatched junction nucleotides: 4. Germline V gene data show CDR1 as SGHNT and CDR2 as YYREEE (reference sequence). The CDR3 is 16 residues long. Here the CDR3 reads CASSLRAGGPTGELFF. CDR3 nucleotide sequence: TGTGCCAGCAGCTTGCGAGCGGGGGGGCCCACCGGGGAGCTGTTTTTT.

This clone has a single count. The V gene is TRBV11-3, the J gene TRBJ2-1, with 7 positions matching TRBD2. CDR1 is SGHNT and CDR2 is YENEEA in the germline V gene. After removal of 3 bases from V and 5 bases from J, the junction contained 7 bases not matched to a gene. This CDR3 is 15 amino acids long. CDR3 in amino acids: CASSFGGSSDNEQFF. The CDR3, as DNA: TGTGCCAGCAGCTTTGGCGGGAGTTCGGACAATGAGCAGTTCTTC.

This chain connects TRBV7-9 to TRBJ2-7; tentatively, D is TRBD1 (5 bases). This CDR3 has 16 residues. Trimming took off 1 base at V and 3 bases at J, with 16 bases between the two ends. Germline V gene lookup returns CDR1 SEHNR and CDR2 FQNEAQ (reference sequence). The CDR3 here is CASSLGAGLKVYEQYF. In DNA form, the CDR3 reads TGTGCCAGCAGCTTAGGGGCAGGGCTAAAAGTCTACGAGCAGTACTTC.

The chain recombines TRBV11-1 with TRBJ2-3; the match to TRBD2 covers 7 bases. The V gene end was trimmed by 1 base and the J gene end by 4 bases; junction bases not matched to a gene: 2. The CDR3 totals 14 residues. CDR1 is SGHAT and CDR2 is FQDESV in the germline V gene (reference sequence). This CDR3 reads CASSLVTSPDTQYF. DNA of the CDR3: TGTGCCAGCAGCTTAGTGACTAGCCCAGATACGCAGTATTTT.